This TCR beta chain was sequenced during a study of blood T cell repertoires in COVID-19. Original processing notes: Quantification of nucleated cells was approximated via reference gene primer amplification. TCRdb's table, derived via immunoSEQ multiplex PCR, lists solely in-frame clones and lacks some. From that table come the V and J calls and clone size; the DNA was used to work out D and trimming. The table shows 200,000 to 250,000 clones, with roughly 85% occurring only once. V lost 10 bases to trimming and J lost 6 bases; unmatched junction nucleotides: 12. Germline V gives CDR1 SNHLY, CDR2 FYNNEI. This CDR3 comprises 14 residues.

Sequencing input: peripheral blood. The chain carries TRBV2 and TRBJ2-1; 7 bases are a match to TRBD2. The clonotype originates from a woman aged 70-85 years with COVID-19, enrolled during active disease. The CDR3 spells CATNLAEGPNEQFF. CDR3 coding DNA: TGTGCCACTAACCTAGCGGAGGGACCCAATGAGCAGTTCTTC.